The 10 T cell receptor beta chains presented below share a single source sample, sequenced in a study of OX40 agonist ivuxolimab in advanced cancers. Some clones are missing from TCRdb's copy, which holds only in-frame ones; the method was immunoSEQ multiplex PCR. This table has tens of thousands of clones, over 80% appearing once. The material sequenced was CD4+ or CD8+ T cells sorted from blood, taken in a trial of the OX40 agonist ivuxolimab. The receptors shown here come from an adult with an advanced solid tumor such as melanoma, head and neck, liver or kidney cancer.

The rearrangement joins TRBV5-1 to TRBJ2-6; 7 nucleotides match TRBD1. The length of the CDR3 is 18 residues. J gave up 0 bases and V 2 bases, and 8 bases lay outside the gene matches. The germline gives CDR1 SGHRS, CDR2 YFSETQ. CDR3 DNA: TGCGCCAGCAGCTTAGAAGGGACAGCTAGCTCTGGGGCCAACGTCCTGACTTTC. The encoded protein is CASSLEGTASSGANVLTF.

The gene calls are TRBV4-1 and TRBJ2-1; 15 nucleotides match TRBD2. The junction had 3 bases not matched to a gene; V was cut back by 4 bases and J by 2 bases. CDR1 and CDR2 from the germline V gene are MGHRA and YSYEKL. This CDR3 is built from 17 residues. This chain's CDR3 is CASSRGLAGGPYNEQFF. CDR3 DNA: TGCGCCAGCAGCCGAGGACTAGCGGGGGGGCCCTACAATGAGCAGTTCTTC.

The V gene is TRBV9, the J gene TRBJ2-3, with TRBD1 matching 12 bases. The length of the CDR3 is 17 residues. V dropped 4 bases and J dropped 1; count of bases not matched to a gene: 7. The germline V gene has CDR1 SGDLS and CDR2 YYNGEE. The CDR3 DNA reads TGTGCCAGCAGCCCCCAGGGACAGGGGGCCGGCACAGATACGCAGTATTTT. This sequence encodes CASSPQGQGAGTDTQYF.

The gene calls are TRBV5-1 and TRBJ1-3; D may be TRBD1 (6 bases). CDR3 length: 14 amino acids. Germline CDR1 and CDR2: SGHRS and YFSETQ. V was pared by 1 base and J by 3 bases, with 8 bases between. CDR3 DNA: TGCGCCAGCAGCTTGACAGGGCTTGGAAACACCATATATTTT. Translated, it gives CASSLTGLGNTIYF.

The chain is built from TRBV6-1 and TRBJ2-1; no reliable D call. V was clipped by 2 bases and J by 3 bases, with 17 bases between them. This CDR3 region has 17 residues. Germline CDR1 is MNHNS and CDR2 is SASEGT. The CDR3 reads CASSERYGRGVYNEQFF. The CDR3 nucleotides read TGTGCCAGCAGTGAACGTTATGGTCGAGGCGTCTACAATGAGCAGTTCTTC.

This clone has a single count. The V and J genes are TRBV11-2 and TRBJ2-1, with 9 bases lining up with TRBD1. With 6 bases clipped from V and 5 bases from J, the junction kept 11 bases outside the gene matches. CDR1 SGHAT and CDR2 FQNNGV come from the germline V gene. The CDR3 has 16 amino acids. CDR3 sequence (DNA): TGTGCCAGCAGGAAACCGGGACAGGGTCGAAACAATGAGCAGTTCTTC. Protein: CASRKPGQGRNNEQFF.

This clone has only a few counts. The junction departs from germline at one end; a sequencing error may be responsible. The chain carries TRBV6-1 and TRBJ2-1; 11 nucleotides line up with TRBD2. The CDR3 covers 14 residues. The germline gives CDR1 MNHNS, CDR2 SASEGT. The CDR3 region is CASSSPGLAARSIF. CDR3 nucleotides: TGTGCCAGCAGTTCCCCGGGACTAGCGGCTAGGTCAATCTTC.

V is TRBV18 and J is TRBJ2-5; D is uncertain. Trimming removed 4 bases at V and 1 base at J, with 13 bases between. The germline V gene has CDR1 KGHSH and CDR2 LQKENI. The CDR3 has 15 amino acids. The CDR3 loop is CASSLLSGVQETQYF. The CDR3 region has the DNA TGTGCCAGCTCACTATTGTCGGGTGTCCAAGAGACCCAGTACTTC.

The V call is TRBV19, the J call TRBJ1-1, with D tentatively TRBD1 (6 bases). The CDR3 contains 13 residues. The germline V gene encodes CDR1 LNHDA and CDR2 SQIVND (reference sequence). V lost 8 bases, J lost 1 base, and 11 bases lay in between. The CDR3 loop is CASQYRENTEAFF. The CDR3 DNA follows: TGTGCCAGTCAGTACAGGGAGAACACTGAAGCTTTCTTT.

This chain connects TRBV7-6 to TRBJ2-3; 7 bases are shared with TRBD1. The CDR3 is 15 residues long. Trimming took 1 base from V and 1 from J; bases not matched to a gene: 2. CDR1 and CDR2 from the germline V gene are SGHVS and FNYEAQ. CDR3: CASSLVQGGTDTQYF. For the CDR3, the DNA is TGTGCCAGCAGCTTAGTTCAGGGGGGCACAGATACGCAGTATTTT. Full variable domain (outside the CDR3, taken from reference TRBV7-6 and TRBJ2-3): GAGVSQSPRYKVTKRGQDVALRCDPISGHVSLYWYRQALGQGPEFLTYFNYEAQQDKSGLPNDRFSAERPEGSISTLTIQRTEQRDSAMYRCASSLVQGGTDTQYFGPGTRLTVL.